This paragraph reports one T cell receptor (beta chain). Authors' data handling: Estimation of nucleated cell counts relied on the amplification of reference gene primers. This table comes from immunoSEQ multiplex PCR, and its TCRdb copy is limited to in-frame clones, with some not included. That table furnishes V, J and clone size, whereas the DNA furnished D and trimming. The table shows about 110,000 clones, with 69% occurring only once. The germline gives CDR1 MNHNY, CDR2 SVGAGI (reference sequence). The CDR3 runs to 15 residues. Trimming removed 2 bases at V and 2 bases at J, with 10 bases between. The sample is drawn from a study of blood T cell repertoires in COVID-19.

Sequencing was performed on peripheral blood. This sequence originates from a man older than 75 with acute or convalescent COVID-19. The rearrangement uses TRBV6-6 and TRBJ1-3, with unresolved D. The DNA for the CDR3 is TGTGCCAGCAGTTACGGGGAGACCCCTGGAAACACCATATATTTT. Translating it yields CASSYGETPGNTIYF.